The 14 T cell receptor beta chains given below trace back to one sample, sequenced in a study of OX40 agonist ivuxolimab in advanced cancers. Assay used: immunoSEQ multiplex PCR; TCRdb lists only in-frame clones, some missing. The sample records fewer than 95,000 clones, about 90% being singletons. This material consisted of CD4+ or CD8+ T cells sorted from blood, taken in a trial of the OX40 agonist ivuxolimab. These receptors originate from an adult with an advanced solid tumor such as melanoma, head and neck, liver or kidney cancer.

The rearrangement uses TRBV7-9 and TRBJ2-5, with TRBD1 identical over 9 bases. CDR1 and CDR2 from the germline V gene are SEHNR and FQNEAQ (reference sequence). The CDR3 has 13 amino acids. The ends lost 4 bases at V and 3 bases at J; junction bases unmatched: 0. In DNA, the CDR3 is TGTGCCAGCAGCTGGACAGGGGAAGAGACCCAGTACTTC. Protein sequence: CASSWTGEETQYF. Using reference TRBV7-9 and TRBJ2-5 for the parts outside the CDR3, the full variable domain is DTGVSQNPRHKITKRGQNVTFRCDPISEHNRLYWYRQTLGQGPEFLTYFQNEAQLEKSRLLSDRFSAERPKGSFSTLEIQRTEQGDSAMYLCASSWTGEETQYFGPGTRLLVL.

This chain connects TRBV5-3 to TRBJ2-2; D is ambiguous. TRBV5-3 is an open reading frame, and its role is uncertain. The length of the CDR3 is 15 residues. Trimming shortened V by 1 base and J by 3 bases, and 10 bases separated the two germline ends. In DNA, the CDR3 is TGTGCCAGAAGCTTGAAAGTAGGGCACACCGGGGAGCTGTTTTTT. Amino acid sequence: CARSLKVGHTGELFF.

The chain links TRBV18 to TRBJ1-4; TRBD1 might be the D (6 bases). This CDR3 has 19 residues. Germline V gene sequence: CDR1 KGHSH, CDR2 LQKENI. Trimming left V 2 bases short and J 0 bases short, with 19 bases between. This CDR3 reads CASSPSVPGQGTTNEKLFF. The CDR3 DNA sequence: TGTGCCAGCTCACCATCTGTACCGGGACAAGGAACAACTAATGAAAAACTGTTTTTT. Looking up the rest from reference TRBV18 and TRBJ1-4 gives the full variable domain: NAGVMQNPRHLVRRRGQEARLRCSPMKGHSHVYWYRQLPEEGLKFMVYLQKENIIDESGMPKERFSAEFPKEGPSILRIQQVVRGDSAAYFCASSPSVPGQGTTNEKLFFGSGTQLSVL.

This sequence joins TRBV19 and TRBJ2-7, with D maybe TRBD1 (6 bases). The length of the CDR3 is 16 residues. Germline-derived CDR1 and CDR2 are LNHDA and SQIVND (reference sequence). Trimming took 3 bases from V and 3 from J, leaving 18 bases between them. The CDR3 region is CASSMGWELGGYEQYF. CDR3 bases: TGTGCCAGTAGTATGGGATGGGAATTAGGGGGCTACGAGCAGTACTTC.

This rearrangement joins TRBV4-1 to TRBJ2-2; either TRBD1 or TRBD2 may supply D (5 bases each). Germline V gives CDR1 MGHRA, CDR2 YSYEKL. V shed 1 base and J shed 4 bases, with 10 bases lying between them. The CDR3 spans 15 residues. The CDR3 here is CASSQGEGFTGELFF. CDR3 coding DNA: TGCGCCAGCAGCCAAGGCGAGGGGTTCACCGGGGAGCTGTTTTTT.

The chain has TRBV28 and TRBJ1-3, with 7 bases identical to TRBD1. V trimming: 5 bases; J trimming: 2 bases; junction bases outside the gene matches: 6. This CDR3 has 15 residues. From germline, CDR1 is MDHEN and CDR2 SYDVKM. The CDR3 DNA is TGTGCCAGCAGTCAGGACCAGGGGGCTGGAAACACCATATATTTT. Protein sequence: CASSQDQGAGNTIYF.

This clone was detected once. The CDR3 is CASSMDLAGGNEQFF. In nucleotides, the CDR3 is TGTGCCAGTAGTATGGATCTAGCGGGGGGGAATGAGCAGTTCTTC. The rearrangement joins TRBV19 to TRBJ2-1; 12 bases are a match to TRBD2. V dropped 3 bases and J dropped 7; count of bases not matched to a gene: 4. The length of the CDR3 is 15 residues. Germline V lookup: CDR1 LNHDA, CDR2 SQIVND (reference sequence).

Of note for this clone: Compared with germline, one end of the junction differs, possibly owing to a read error. The genes are TRBV27 and TRBJ1-2; maybe TRBD1 (5 bases). This CDR3 has 13 amino acids. In germline, CDR1 is MNHEY, CDR2 SMNVEV (reference sequence). CDR3 DNA: TGTGCCAGCAGTAGTAGGGGATCTTATGGCTACGCCTTC. Translation gives CASSSRGSYGYAF.

The chain is built from TRBV28 and TRBJ2-5; D is unclear. The CDR3 covers 12 residues. Trimming shortened V by 3 bases and J by 1 base, and 3 bases separated the two germline ends. Looked up from germline, CDR1 is MDHEN and CDR2 is SYDVKM. DNA for the CDR3: TGTGCCAGCAGTTTTACCCAAGAGACCCAGTACTTC. Protein product: CASSFTQETQYF.

V gene TRBV7-2 combines with J gene TRBJ1-5; weak D call: TRBD1 (5 bases). Trimming took 5 bases from V and 1 from J, leaving 12 bases between them. CDR1 is SGHTA, CDR2 FQGNSA, per germline. There are 15 residues in the CDR3. This CDR3 is CASSPGTGSNQPQHF. The DNA for the CDR3 is TGTGCCAGCAGCCCCGGGACGGGGAGCAATCAGCCCCAGCATTTT. The full variable domain, in which reference TRBV7-2 and TRBJ1-5 provide the parts outside the CDR3, is GAGVSQSPSNKVTEKGKDVELRCDPISGHTALYWYRQSLGQGLEFLIYFQGNSAPDKSGLPSDRFSAERTGGSVSTLTIQRTQQEDSAVYLCASSPGTGSNQPQHFGDGTRLSIL.

A single count supports this clone. CDR3 coding DNA: TGTGCCAGCAGTGAATGGGGGGGCGGTCAGCCCCAGCATTTT. Its protein is CASSEWGGGQPQHF. This chain connects TRBV25-1 to TRBJ1-5, with D perhaps matching TRBD1 (6 bases). Trimming took 1 base from V and 6 from J, leaving 10 bases between them. This CDR3 has 14 residues. Per the germline V gene, CDR1 is MGHDK and CDR2 is SYGVNS.

The chain employs TRBV5-4 and TRBJ2-3, with D possibly TRBD2 on 6 matching bases. Per the germline V gene, CDR1 is SGHNT and CDR2 is YYREEE (reference sequence). V dropped 4 bases and J dropped 1 base, with 19 bases sitting between them. This CDR3 is built from 17 residues. The CDR3 nucleotides are TGTGCCAGCAGCCTGACTAGGGGCGGAGCCGGCACAGATACGCAGTATTTT. This codes for CASSLTRGGAGTDTQYF.

The chain links TRBV19 to TRBJ1-5, with D hard to call. The CDR3 totals 16 residues. Between the trimmed V and J ends, which lost 4 bases and 5 bases, there was a span of 18 bases. Germline assignment: CDR1 LNHDA and CDR2 SQIVND (reference sequence). The CDR3 bases are TGTGCCAGTAGTACCCGCCTCTCTTTGGAAGATCAGCCCCAGCATTTT. As protein: CASSTRLSLEDQPQHF.

The J gene is TRBJ1-2, the V gene TRBV7-6, with D unresolved. Germline V gene sequence: CDR1 SGHVS, CDR2 FNYEAQ. The CDR3 sequence is 20 residues long. Trimming stripped 7 bases from V and 0 bases from J, with 30 bases between. The CDR3: CASITLKGPTTPDPNYGYTF. The CDR3 DNA reads TGTGCCAGCATCACATTAAAAGGCCCCACCACCCCCGACCCTAACTATGGCTACACCTTC.